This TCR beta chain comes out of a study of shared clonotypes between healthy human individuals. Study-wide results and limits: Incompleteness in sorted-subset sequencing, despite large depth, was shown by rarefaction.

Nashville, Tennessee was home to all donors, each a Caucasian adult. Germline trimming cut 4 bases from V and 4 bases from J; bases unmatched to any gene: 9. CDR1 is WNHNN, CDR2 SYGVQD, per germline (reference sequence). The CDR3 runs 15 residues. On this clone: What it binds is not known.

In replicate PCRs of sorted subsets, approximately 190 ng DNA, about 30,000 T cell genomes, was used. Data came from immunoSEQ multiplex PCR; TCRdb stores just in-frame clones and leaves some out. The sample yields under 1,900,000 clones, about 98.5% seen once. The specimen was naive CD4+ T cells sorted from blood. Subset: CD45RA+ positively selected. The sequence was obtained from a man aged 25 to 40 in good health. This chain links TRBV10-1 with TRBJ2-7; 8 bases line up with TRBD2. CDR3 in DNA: TGCGCCAGCAGTGGGGGGAGCGGGAGTATTTACGAGCAGTACTTC. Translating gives CASSGGSGSIYEQYF.